Listed below are T cell receptor beta chains from one sample, sequenced in a study of CD8+ T cells in alopecia areata. Some clones are missing from TCRdb's copy, which holds only in-frame ones; the method was immunoSEQ multiplex PCR. The profile shows about 190,000 clones, 45% to 75% of them singletons. Source: CD4+ T cells sorted from blood, taken at week 4, from a patient treated with tofacitinib. Receptors originate from a human donor with alopecia areata. CDR3s include the opening cysteine and the closing phenylalanine or tryptophan. A D gene is named only where the DNA matches it firmly. The listing skips clone size in some rows; elsewhere it reads once, few, many or a size class.

.	TRBJ2-1	TRBV29-1	.	CSVDRGTYNEQFF	TGCAGCGTTGACAGGGGTACCTACAATGAGCAGTTCTTC
once	TRBJ2-2	TRBV4-2	.	CASSPWEYTGELFF	TGTGCCAGCAGCCCTTGGGAGTACACCGGGGAGCTGTTTTTT
.	TRBJ2-1	TRBV4-2	.	CASSPSPGTQYNEQFF	TGTGCCAGCAGCCCATCACCCGGGACGCAATACAATGAGCAGTTCTTC
few	TRBJ1-1	TRBV6-5	.	CASEDVDTEAFF	TGTGCCAGCGAGGACGTGGACACTGAAGCTTTCTTT
once	TRBJ1-1	TRBV27	.	CASSILRGTRAEAFF	TGTGCCAGCAGTATACTAAGAGGAACTAGGGCTGAAGCTTTCTTT
.	TRBJ2-7	TRBV29-1	.	CSVLVPGNYEQYF	TGCAGCGTGTTGGTCCCAGGGAACTACGAGCAGTACTTC
few	TRBJ1-1	TRBV9	TRBD1	CASSVHRGLLNTEAFF	TGTGCCAGCAGCGTACACAGGGGGCTTTTGAACACTGAAGCTTTCTTT
.	TRBJ2-7	TRBV11-2	.	CASSLADYEQYF	TGTGCCAGCAGCTTAGCGGACTACGAGCAGTACTTC
.	TRBJ1-5	TRBV30	.	CAWSVGARPQHF	TGTGCCTGGAGTGTAGGGGCCCGGCCCCAGCATTTT
.	TRBJ2-7	TRBV18	TRBD2	CASSPGTSGTVEQYF	TGTGCCAGCTCACCTGGGACTAGCGGGACTGTCGAGCAGTACTTC
.	TRBJ2-5	TRBV23-1	.	CASSQSGQPGAQYF	TGCGCCAGCAGTCAATCGGGCCAGCCGGGGGCCCAGTACTTC
.	TRBJ2-7	TRBV6-5	TRBD1	CASSYGQGRTYEQYF	TGTGCCAGCAGTTACGGACAGGGTAGGACCTACGAGCAGTACTTC
.	TRBJ2-3	TRBV2	TRBD2	CASRLAGSTDTQYF	TGTGCCAGCAGGTTAGCGGGGAGCACAGATACGCAGTATTTT
.	TRBJ2-7	TRBV11-2	.	CASSLASRGEQYF	TGTGCCAGCAGCTTAGCGTCCAGAGGCGAGCAGTACTTC
.	TRBJ2-1	TRBV6-1	TRBD2	CASSALAGGPYNEQFF	TGTGCCAGCAGTGCTCTAGCGGGAGGACCATACAATGAGCAGTTCTTC
.	TRBJ2-1	TRBV29-1	TRBD2	CSVEGGLAVARYSYNEQFF	TGCAGCGTTGAAGGGGGACTAGCGGTTGCCCGGTACTCCTACAATGAGCAGTTCTTC
.	TRBJ2-5	TRBV28	TRBD1	CASSLQGAGQETQYF	TGTGCCAGCAGCCTCCAGGGGGCCGGCCAAGAGACCCAGTACTTC
.	TRBJ1-3	TRBV25-1	.	CASGSSGNTIYF	TGTGCCAGCGGGAGCTCTGGAAACACCATATATTTT